The rows below give T cell receptor beta chains drawn from one sample of a study of blood T cell repertoires in COVID-19. Data came from immunoSEQ multiplex PCR; TCRdb stores just in-frame clones and leaves some out. The sample contains about 70,000 clones, around 83% of which appear only once. The sequencing input was peripheral blood. The origin of the receptors is a man aged 80 or over with acute or convalescent COVID-19. Each CDR3 is given with its conserved first and last residue. Each record gives: V gene, J gene, clone size, D gene, CDR3 protein, CDR3 DNA. A D gene is named only where the DNA matches it firmly. The listing skips clone size in some rows; elsewhere it reads once, few, many or a size class.

v_call: TRBV30
j_call: TRBJ1-4
clone_size: .
d_call: TRBD1
cdr3_aa: CAWREQGAKEKLFF
cdr3_nt: TGTGCCTGGAGGGAACAGGGGGCGAAAGAAAAACTGTTTTTT

v_call: TRBV29-1
j_call: TRBJ2-7
clone_size: .
d_call: TRBD2
cdr3_aa: CSTSGSYNEQYF
cdr3_nt: TGCAGCACTAGCGGGAGTTACAACGAGCAGTACTTC

v_call: TRBV5-1
j_call: TRBJ1-4
clone_size: .
d_call: .
cdr3_aa: CASSFSGAHLGEKLFF
cdr3_nt: TGCGCCAGCAGCTTTTCGGGAGCCCACTTAGGAGAAAAACTGTTTTTT

v_call: TRBV18
j_call: TRBJ1-2
clone_size: .
d_call: TRBD1
cdr3_aa: CASSPVQGYYGYTF
cdr3_nt: TGTGCCAGCTCACCGGTACAGGGGTACTATGGCTACACCTTC

v_call: TRBV27
j_call: TRBJ1-2
clone_size: .
d_call: .
cdr3_aa: CASSSSREVYGYTF
cdr3_nt: TGTGCCAGCAGTTCCTCCCGGGAGGTATATGGCTACACCTTC

v_call: TRBV5-6
j_call: TRBJ2-7
clone_size: .
d_call: TRBD1
cdr3_aa: CASSPTDRAGSFHEQYF
cdr3_nt: TGTGCCAGCAGCCCCACCGACAGGGCGGGTAGCTTCCACGAGCAGTACTTC

v_call: TRBV2
j_call: TRBJ1-5
clone_size: few
d_call: .
cdr3_aa: CASTRTANNQPQHF
cdr3_nt: TGTGCCAGCACCAGGACAGCTAACAATCAGCCCCAGCATTTT

v_call: TRBV6-2/TRBV6-3
j_call: TRBJ2-1
clone_size: .
d_call: .
cdr3_aa: CASSTPREAPYNEQFF
cdr3_nt: TGTGCCAGCAGCACACCACGCGAGGCCCCATACAATGAGCAGTTCTTC

v_call: TRBV2
j_call: TRBJ1-3
clone_size: .
d_call: TRBD1
cdr3_aa: CASSRQGLSSGNTIYF
cdr3_nt: TGTGCCAGCAGTCGACAGGGCCTCAGCTCTGGAAACACCATATATTTT

v_call: TRBV6-2/TRBV6-3
j_call: TRBJ1-6
clone_size: .
d_call: .
cdr3_aa: CASSYAVSGSPLHF
cdr3_nt: TGTGCCAGCAGTTACGCCGTTTCCGGTTCACCCCTCCACTTT

v_call: TRBV6-6
j_call: TRBJ1-4
clone_size: .
d_call: TRBD1
cdr3_aa: CASSYQGAATNEKLFF
cdr3_nt: TGTGCCAGCAGTTACCAGGGGGCTGCAACTAATGAAAAACTGTTTTTT

v_call: TRBV4-3
j_call: TRBJ1-4
clone_size: few
d_call: .
cdr3_aa: CASSQDMRTAFREKLFF
cdr3_nt: TGCGCCAGCAGCCAAGATATGCGGACAGCCTTCAGGGAAAAACTGTTTTTT

v_call: TRBV5-1
j_call: TRBJ2-2
clone_size: .
d_call: .
cdr3_aa: CASSLNRGLNTGELFF
cdr3_nt: TGCGCCAGCAGCTTGAACCGCGGACTAAACACCGGGGAGCTGTTTTTT

v_call: TRBV28
j_call: TRBJ2-1
clone_size: .
d_call: .
cdr3_aa: CASSFRKGLWNEQFF
cdr3_nt: TGTGCCAGCAGTTTCCGGAAGGGACTTTGGAATGAGCAGTTCTTC

v_call: TRBV27
j_call: TRBJ1-2
clone_size: .
d_call: TRBD1
cdr3_aa: CASSSHRGSNYGYTF
cdr3_nt: TGTGCCAGCAGTTCACACAGGGGATCGAACTATGGCTACACCTTC

v_call: TRBV19
j_call: TRBJ2-2
clone_size: .
d_call: TRBD1
cdr3_aa: CAGQGASTGELFF
cdr3_nt: TGTGCCGGACAGGGGGCAAGCACCGGGGAGCTGTTTTTT

v_call: TRBV10-1
j_call: TRBJ2-5
clone_size: .
d_call: TRBD2
cdr3_aa: CASSEGLAGGQETQYF
cdr3_nt: TGCGCCAGCAGTGAGGGACTAGCGGGAGGACAAGAGACCCAGTACTTC

v_call: TRBV10-3
j_call: TRBJ2-5
clone_size: .
d_call: .
cdr3_aa: CAISEGAETQYF
cdr3_nt: TGTGCCATCAGTGAGGGGGCAGAGACCCAGTACTTC

v_call: TRBV4-3
j_call: TRBJ2-3
clone_size: .
d_call: TRBD2
cdr3_aa: CASSQGGRASSADTQYF
cdr3_nt: TGCGCCAGCAGTCAAGGAGGGAGGGCCTCTTCGGCAGATACGCAGTATTTT

v_call: TRBV5-4
j_call: TRBJ1-5
clone_size: .
d_call: TRBD1
cdr3_aa: CASSLNGQGEQPQHF
cdr3_nt: TGTGCCAGCAGCTTGAATGGGCAGGGGGAACAGCCCCAGCATTTT

v_call: TRBV7-3
j_call: TRBJ2-3
clone_size: .
d_call: .
cdr3_aa: CASSQTGIGTDTQYF
cdr3_nt: TGTGCCAGCAGTCAAACAGGTATCGGCACAGATACGCAGTATTTT

v_call: TRBV5-1
j_call: TRBJ2-7
clone_size: .
d_call: TRBD2
cdr3_aa: CASSPGSTSGRPYEQYF
cdr3_nt: TGCGCCAGCAGCCCTGGGAGTACTAGCGGGAGGCCCTACGAGCAGTACTTC

v_call: TRBV4-3
j_call: TRBJ2-3
clone_size: .
d_call: .
cdr3_aa: CASSQDRGDGTDTQYF
cdr3_nt: TGCGCCAGCAGCCAAGACAGGGGGGATGGCACAGATACGCAGTATTTT

v_call: TRBV28
j_call: TRBJ2-5
clone_size: .
d_call: .
cdr3_aa: CASSPQVRQYF
cdr3_nt: TGTGCCAGCAGTCCACAGGTCCGACAGTACTTC

v_call: TRBV27
j_call: TRBJ2-1
clone_size: .
d_call: TRBD2
cdr3_aa: CASNRLAVYKGDEQFF
cdr3_nt: TGTGCCAGCAACAGACTAGCGGTCTATAAGGGGGATGAGCAGTTCTTC

v_call: TRBV5-1
j_call: TRBJ2-5
clone_size: .
d_call: .
cdr3_aa: CASSSITGYRETQYF
cdr3_nt: TGCGCCAGCAGCTCAATTACAGGGTATAGAGAGACCCAGTACTTC

v_call: TRBV18
j_call: TRBJ2-5
clone_size: few
d_call: TRBD2
cdr3_aa: CASSRGTSGGQLQETQYF
cdr3_nt: TGTGCCAGCTCACGGGGGACTAGCGGGGGACAGCTTCAAGAGACCCAGTACTTC

v_call: TRBV10-3
j_call: TRBJ2-7
clone_size: .
d_call: TRBD2
cdr3_aa: CAISPGLAYEQYF
cdr3_nt: TGTGCCATCAGCCCGGGACTAGCCTACGAGCAGTACTTC

v_call: TRBV6-1
j_call: TRBJ1-5
clone_size: .
d_call: .
cdr3_aa: CASSERQVNQPQHF
cdr3_nt: TGTGCCAGCAGTGAAAGGCAGGTCAATCAGCCCCAGCATTTT

v_call: TRBV7-9
j_call: TRBJ1-5
clone_size: .
d_call: .
cdr3_aa: CASSRDNSNQPQHF
cdr3_nt: TGTGCCAGCAGCCGAGACAACAGCAATCAGCCCCAGCATTTT

v_call: TRBV14
j_call: TRBJ1-1
clone_size: .
d_call: TRBD1
cdr3_aa: CASSQNWGQINTEAFF
cdr3_nt: TGTGCCAGCAGCCAAAACTGGGGACAGATTAACACTGAAGCTTTCTTT

v_call: TRBV10-3
j_call: TRBJ1-2
clone_size: .
d_call: TRBD1
cdr3_aa: CAIKVTGGSVGGYTF
cdr3_nt: TGTGCCATCAAGGTGACAGGGGGCTCCGTCGGGGGCTACACCTTC

v_call: TRBV27
j_call: TRBJ1-2
clone_size: .
d_call: .
cdr3_aa: CASSFQGIYGYTF
cdr3_nt: TGTGCCAGCAGTTTCCAGGGAATCTATGGCTACACCTTC

v_call: TRBV29-1
j_call: TRBJ2-7
clone_size: once
d_call: .
cdr3_aa: CSAGSGSGSYEQYF
cdr3_nt: TGCAGCGCTGGCAGCGGCTCCGGCTCCTACGAGCAGTACTTC

v_call: TRBV28
j_call: TRBJ2-2
clone_size: .
d_call: .
cdr3_aa: CASSPPVGGELFF
cdr3_nt: TGTGCCAGCAGTCCCCCCGTCGGCGGGGAGCTGTTTTTT

v_call: TRBV19
j_call: TRBJ1-2
clone_size: .
d_call: TRBD1
cdr3_aa: CASSRDRGFYGYTF
cdr3_nt: TGTGCCAGTAGCCGGGACAGAGGTTTCTATGGCTACACCTTC

v_call: TRBV6-5
j_call: TRBJ2-1
clone_size: .
d_call: TRBD2
cdr3_aa: CASSKSGGQYNEQFF
cdr3_nt: TGTGCCAGCAGTAAAAGCGGGGGGCAGTACAATGAGCAGTTCTTC

v_call: TRBV6-2/TRBV6-3
j_call: TRBJ2-7
clone_size: .
d_call: TRBD1
cdr3_aa: CASSPGQGATYEQYF
cdr3_nt: TGTGCCAGCAGTCCGGGACAGGGGGCAACTTACGAGCAGTACTTC

v_call: TRBV28
j_call: TRBJ1-5
clone_size: .
d_call: .
cdr3_aa: CASSPGQHF
cdr3_nt: TGTGCCAGCAGTCCCGGGCAGCATTTT

v_call: TRBV2
j_call: TRBJ2-5
clone_size: .
d_call: TRBD2
cdr3_aa: CASRVRSGGEETQYF
cdr3_nt: TGTGCCAGCAGAGTCCGGAGCGGGGGGGAAGAGACCCAGTACTTC

v_call: TRBV6-5
j_call: TRBJ2-7
clone_size: .
d_call: .
cdr3_aa: CASSRRLFYEQYF
cdr3_nt: TGTGCCAGCAGTAGACGACTCTTTTACGAGCAGTACTTC

v_call: TRBV11-2
j_call: TRBJ2-1
clone_size: .
d_call: TRBD2
cdr3_aa: CASSLDRTSGKKPTGNEQFF
cdr3_nt: TGTGCCAGCAGCTTAGACCGCACTAGCGGTAAAAAGCCTACGGGTAATGAGCAGTTCTTC

v_call: TRBV28
j_call: TRBJ1-3
clone_size: .
d_call: .
cdr3_aa: CASSSTASGNTIYF
cdr3_nt: TGTGCCAGCAGTTCGACAGCATCTGGAAACACCATATATTTT

v_call: TRBV12-5
j_call: TRBJ1-1
clone_size: .
d_call: TRBD1
cdr3_aa: CASGPSGGLYTEAFF
cdr3_nt: TGTGCTAGTGGACCCTCAGGGGGTCTGTACACTGAAGCTTTCTTT

v_call: TRBV12-5
j_call: TRBJ2-3
clone_size: .
d_call: .
cdr3_aa: CASGSRQGGFTDTQYF
cdr3_nt: TGTGCTAGTGGTTCGCGGCAGGGGGGATTCACAGATACGCAGTATTTT

v_call: TRBV7-2
j_call: TRBJ2-7
clone_size: .
d_call: TRBD1
cdr3_aa: CASSLVARGRNEQYF
cdr3_nt: TGTGCCAGCAGCTTAGTTGCCAGGGGGCGCAACGAGCAGTACTTC

v_call: TRBV7-2
j_call: TRBJ1-6
clone_size: .
d_call: .
cdr3_aa: CASSPRKGGSPLHF
cdr3_nt: TGTGCCAGCAGCCCGAGGAAGGGAGGATCACCCCTCCACTTT

v_call: TRBV7-9
j_call: TRBJ1-3
clone_size: .
d_call: TRBD1
cdr3_aa: CASSSLQGLYSGNTIYF
cdr3_nt: TGTGCCAGCAGCTCCCTACAGGGGTTATACTCTGGAAACACCATATATTTT

v_call: TRBV6-5
j_call: TRBJ2-6
clone_size: .
d_call: .
cdr3_aa: CASRSQGSGANVLTF
cdr3_nt: TGTGCCAGCAGGAGTCAGGGGAGCGGGGCCAACGTCCTGACTTTC